Below are 24 T cell receptor beta chains sequenced from a single sample in a study of shared clonotypes between healthy human individuals. Measured with immunoSEQ multiplex PCR; TCRdb has only the in-frame clones, and not every one. The table shows 2,500,000 or so clones, with just under 95% occurring only once. Sequencing input: naive CD4+ T cells from PBMCs. Noted subset: CD45RA+ positively selected. The source of these receptors is a man aged 18-30 years in good health. Some clones in this sample may be carry-over from other donors' samples.

This chain uses TRBV2 with TRBJ1-3, with no clear D. The CDR3 is 13 residues long. Germline-derived CDR1 and CDR2 are SNHLY and FYNNEI. V lost 5 bases, J lost 2 bases, and 7 bases lay in between. The CDR3 bases are TGTGCCAGCAGTCCTCGCACTGGAAACACCATATATTTT. Amino acids: CASSPRTGNTIYF.

Here the CDR3 DNA reads TGTGCCAGCAGCTTAGTCTTGGGGACCTCTGGGGCCAACGTCCTGACTTTC. Protein product: CASSLVLGTSGANVLTF. V is TRBV7-2 and J is TRBJ2-6; D might be TRBD1 or TRBD2, each matching 5 bases. Deletions cut 1 base from V and 0 bases from J, with 10 bases between. This CDR3 contains 17 residues. CDR1 and CDR2 (germline): SGHTA, FQGNSA.

This rearrangement joins TRBV5-4 to TRBJ2-7, with a tentative D call TRBD1 (5 bases). Germline V lookup: CDR1 SGHNT, CDR2 YYREEE (reference sequence). V was trimmed by 2 bases and J by 3 bases, leaving 9 bases between them. This CDR3 has 13 residues. DNA of the CDR3: TGTGCCAGCAGCTTCCAGGGCTTCTACGAGCAGTACTTC. This sequence encodes CASSFQGFYEQYF.

The genes are TRBV19 and TRBJ1-3; D is unclear. The CDR3 totals 17 residues. Germline V gene lookup returns CDR1 LNHDA and CDR2 SQIVND (reference sequence). Trimming cost V 2 bases and J 3 bases, with 17 bases left between them. CDR3: CASSIRPDVFYGNTIYF. The CDR3 DNA reads TGTGCCAGTAGTATACGCCCTGACGTGTTCTATGGAAACACCATATATTTT.

The V and J genes are TRBV14 and TRBJ2-3; 8 bases are shared with TRBD1. Unmatched junction bases numbered 8, after V lost 0 bases and J lost 3 bases. Per the germline V gene, CDR1 is SGHDN and CDR2 is FVKESK. This CDR3 spans 17 amino acids. The CDR3 here is CASSQDWGRGLTDTQYF. For the CDR3, the DNA is TGTGCCAGCAGCCAAGATTGGGGCAGGGGGCTGACAGATACGCAGTATTTT.

To note about this clone: At the DNA level, this CDR3 is encoded by other sequences in the same sample as well. The V and J genes are TRBV7-9 and TRBJ2-2, with D possibly being TRBD1 (5 bases). CDR1 and CDR2 (germline): SEHNR, FQNEAQ (reference sequence). The CDR3 is 15 residues long. V shed 1 base and J shed 1 base, with 7 bases lying between them. The CDR3 DNA reads TGTGCCAGCAGCTTAGGTCAGGGGAACACCGGGGAGCTGTTTTTT. It specifies CASSLGQGNTGELFF.

The chain carries TRBV7-9 and TRBJ1-2; TRBD1 might be the D (6 bases). Trimming pared 4 bases from V and 2 bases from J, leaving 17 bases between. Germline-derived CDR1 and CDR2 are SEHNR and FQNEAQ (reference sequence). The CDR3 is made up of 16 amino acids. In DNA form, the CDR3 reads TGTGCCAGCAGCTACAACGAACAGGGTGGAAACTATGGCTACACCTTC. The encoded protein is CASSYNEQGGNYGYTF.

V is TRBV7-2 and J is TRBJ2-7; 9 bases are shared with TRBD2. Germline CDR1 is SGHTA and CDR2 is FQGNSA. This CDR3 is built from 15 residues. The trim removed 3 bases at V and 0 bases at J, leaving 3 bases unmatched. CDR3 bases: TGTGCCAGCAGCTTTCTAGCGGGAAGCTCCTACGAGCAGTACTTC. Protein: CASSFLAGSSYEQYF.

This chain joins TRBV5-1 and TRBJ2-2; no clear D. The CDR3 sequence is 14 residues long. V gave up 0 bases and J gave up 4 bases, with 7 bases separating them. From germline, CDR1 is SGHRS and CDR2 YFSETQ. CDR3 loop: CASSLVSGTGELFF. The CDR3, as DNA: TGCGCCAGCAGCTTGGTTTCGGGCACCGGGGAGCTGTTTTTT.

The V gene is TRBV7-2, the J gene TRBJ1-3; D remains unclear. Trimming removed 5 bases from V and 2 bases from J, with 10 bases in between. The CDR3 loop spans 14 amino acids. The V gene's germline CDR1 is SGHTA and CDR2 FQGNSA. The CDR3 DNA sequence: TGTGCCAGCAGCCCGGCGGTTGCTGGAAACACCATATATTTT. This sequence encodes CASSPAVAGNTIYF.

The chain carries TRBV27 and TRBJ1-5; maybe TRBD1 (5 bases). The CDR3 totals 15 residues. Trimming pared 0 bases from V and 7 bases from J, leaving 13 bases between. CDR1 is MNHEY and CDR2 is SMNVEV in the germline V gene (reference sequence). The CDR3 here is CASSLSWQGRQPQHF. The CDR3 nucleotides read TGTGCCAGCAGTTTATCTTGGCAGGGCCGACAGCCCCAGCATTTT.

CDR3 region: CASRSLIGRERRNTGELFF. The CDR3 DNA reads TGTGCCAGCAGATCCTTAATTGGCAGGGAGAGGCGGAACACCGGGGAGCTGTTTTTT. The chain links TRBV28 to TRBJ2-2; tentatively, D is TRBD1 or TRBD2 (5 bases each). V lost 6 bases and J 1 base, leaving 24 bases between the germline ends. CDR1 MDHEN and CDR2 SYDVKM come from the germline V gene. CDR3 size: 19 residues.

The V call is TRBV28, the J call TRBJ1-3; D gene unclear. V was clipped by 5 bases and J by 0 bases, with 11 bases between them. The CDR3 has 15 amino acids. Germline loops: CDR1 MDHEN, CDR2 SYDVKM. The CDR3, as DNA: TGTGCCAGCAGTCCCCCCCCTACCTCTGGAAACACCATATATTTT. Its protein is CASSPPPTSGNTIYF.

To note about this clone: The same CDR3 arises from other DNA sequences in this sample as well. The V call is TRBV5-1, the J call TRBJ2-2; 9 bases are shared with TRBD1. With V trimmed by 2 bases and J by 4 bases, 3 bases remained unmatched. The CDR3 covers 15 residues. Germline CDR1 reads SGHRS; CDR2 reads YFSETQ. The CDR3 reads CASSLPGQGTGELFF. The CDR3 bases are TGCGCCAGCAGCTTACCGGGACAGGGCACCGGGGAGCTGTTTTTT.

As regards this clone: This sample includes further DNA sequences coding for the same CDR3. The J gene is TRBJ1-2, the V gene TRBV7-2; D is unclear. The CDR3 has 12 residues. Germline CDR1 reads SGHTA; CDR2 reads FQGNSA. Trimming cost V 1 base and J 4 bases, with 4 bases left between them. The CDR3, as DNA: TGTGCCAGCAGCTTAGTCGGCTATGGCTACACCTTC. As protein: CASSLVGYGYTF.

Points on this clone: Other nucleotide sequences from this sample produce the same CDR3. This chain connects TRBV2 to TRBJ2-1, with D perhaps TRBD1 (5 bases). Germline V gives CDR1 SNHLY, CDR2 FYNNEI. The CDR3 spans 13 residues. V was shortened by 4 bases and J by 4 bases, with 8 bases between the two germline ends. CDR3 nucleotide sequence: TGTGCCAGCAGTGCAGGGTCTTACAATGAGCAGTTCTTC. Encoded protein: CASSAGSYNEQFF.

The V call is TRBV7-8, the J call TRBJ2-7; 9 bases line up with TRBD2. The CDR3 totals 16 residues. Germline lookup yields CDR1 SGHVS and CDR2 FQNEAQ. The V gene end was trimmed by 1 base and the J gene end by 4 bases; junction bases not matched to a gene: 8. CDR3 residues: CASSLGASGVQYEQYF. Here the CDR3 DNA reads TGTGCCAGCAGCTTAGGGGCTAGCGGGGTGCAATACGAGCAGTACTTC.

This chain joins TRBV10-3 and TRBJ2-2; 8 bases agree with TRBD2. V lost 3 bases and J lost 3; bases outside the gene matches: 3. The CDR3 length is 15 residues. Germline lookup yields CDR1 ENHRY and CDR2 SYGVKD. CDR3 coding DNA: TGTGCCATCAGTGACTCGGGGGGGGACACCGGGGAGCTGTTTTTT. Its protein product is CAISDSGGDTGELFF.

Concerning this clone: Other DNA sequences within the sample encode an identical CDR3. The chain combines TRBV28 with TRBJ1-2; no firm D call. The length of the CDR3 is 12 residues. CDR1 and CDR2 from the germline V gene are MDHEN and SYDVKM. V shed 2 bases and J shed 2 bases, with 3 bases lying between them. The CDR3 DNA reads TGTGCCAGCAGTTTACCCAACTATGGCTACACCTTC. Protein: CASSLPNYGYTF.

The V call is TRBV5-1, the J call TRBJ2-5, with 7 nucleotides matching TRBD2. The CDR3 has 15 amino acids. CDR1 is SGHRS and CDR2 is YFSETQ in the germline V gene. The V gene end was trimmed by 4 bases and the J gene end by 4 bases; junction bases not matched to a gene: 10. Here the CDR3 reads CASSMVPGLSETQYF. CDR3 DNA: TGCGCCAGCAGCATGGTACCGGGACTATCAGAGACCCAGTACTTC.

This sequence joins TRBV28 and TRBJ2-1, with D unclear. V gave up 2 bases and J gave up 7 bases, with 18 bases separating them. CDR1 and CDR2 from the germline V gene are MDHEN and SYDVKM. This CDR3 is built from 16 residues. The CDR3 region has the DNA TGTGCCAGCAGTTTAACGGGTGCGATAGTTACGAATGAGCAGTTCTTC. Translation: CASSLTGAIVTNEQFF. The full variable domain, completed using reference TRBV28 and TRBJ2-1, is DVKVTQSSRYLVKRTGEKVFLECVQDMDHENMFWYRQDPGLGLRLIYFSYDVKMKEKGDIPEGYSVSREKKERFSLILESASTNQTSMYLCASSLTGAIVTNEQFFGPGTRLTVL.

In its sample, this clone was seen once. The rearrangement links TRBV19 to TRBJ2-3; 8 bases line up with TRBD2. From germline, CDR1 is LNHDA and CDR2 SQIVND (reference sequence). Losses at the gene ends were 4 bases for V and 0 bases for J; bases not matched to a gene: 3. The CDR3 spans 15 residues. In nucleotides, the CDR3 is TGTGCCAGTAGTACGTTAGCGGGGAGCACAGATACGCAGTATTTT. Protein sequence: CASSTLAGSTDTQYF.

The chain joins TRBV19 to TRBJ1-2; 9 nucleotides line up with TRBD1. V shed 4 bases and J 4 bases; nucleotides not matched to a gene: 7. The CDR3 is 15 residues long. Per the germline V gene, CDR1 is LNHDA and CDR2 is SQIVND (reference sequence). CDR3 amino acids: CASSKPGQGFYGYTF. The CDR3 nucleotides read TGTGCCAGTAGTAAACCGGGACAGGGCTTCTATGGCTACACCTTC. Based on the CDR3 plus reference TRBV19 and TRBJ1-2, the full variable domain is DGGITQSPKYLFRKEGQNVTLSCEQNLNHDAMYWYRQDPGQGLRLIYYSQIVNDFQKGDIAEGYSVSREKKESFPLTVTSAQKNPTAFYLCASSKPGQGFYGYTFGSGTRLTVV.

This clone showed up just once. This chain joins TRBV5-5 and TRBJ1-3, with 9 bases aligning to TRBD1. The germline CDR1 and CDR2 sequences are SGHKS and YYEKEE (reference sequence). V shed 4 bases and J 4 bases; nucleotides not matched to a gene: 6. The CDR3 covers 15 residues. The CDR3 loop reads CASSLWTGVGNTIYF. The CDR3 coding sequence is TGTGCCAGCAGCCTATGGACAGGGGTAGGAAACACCATATATTTT.